What follows are 19 T cell receptor beta chains derived from one specimen sequenced in a study of cytomegalovirus exposure and HLA in healthy donors (dated by TCRdb to about 2017). Library prep was done by the immunoSEQ multiplex PCR assay. For the multiplex PCR, a mixture combining 60 forward primers for TCR Vbeta segments and 13 reverse primers for TCR Jbeta segments was used. The table was pulled from immuneACCESS by TCRdb, which kept in-frame rearrangements only. Such tables lose some clones; where checked, under half of the loss comes from unresolved V genes, and the rest has no known cause. For this sample the table gives about 170,000 clones, of which more than 60% were detected only once. 3% to 3.5% of the sample lies in the top ten. Sequencing used PBMCs. The receptors derive from a female donor in good health and CMV-seronegative.

This chain links TRBV28 with TRBJ2-7, with TRBD2 identical over 7 bases. After removal of 3 bases from V and 5 bases from J, the junction contained 10 bases not matched to a gene. The germline CDR1 and CDR2 sequences are MDHEN and SYDVKM. This CDR3 contains 15 residues. CDR3 in amino acids: CASSLDEVGGDEQYF. The CDR3 bases are TGTGCCAGCAGTTTGGATGAGGTGGGAGGGGACGAGCAGTACTTC.

This clone was found once. This chain links TRBV9 with TRBJ2-3; 8 bases line up with TRBD2. CDR1 SGDLS and CDR2 YYNGEE come from the germline V gene. V trimming: 0 bases; J trimming: 1 base; junction bases outside the gene matches: 1. The CDR3 consists of 15 residues. CDR3 amino acids: CASSVELAGTDTQYF. The CDR3 region has the DNA TGTGCCAGCAGCGTAGAACTAGCGGGCACAGATACGCAGTATTTT.

The chain is built from TRBV7-3 and TRBJ2-2, with 7 positions matching TRBD2. Germline loops: CDR1 SGHTA, CDR2 FQGTGA. V lost 2 bases and J lost 1; bases outside the gene matches: 1. This CDR3 is built from 15 residues. For the CDR3, the DNA is TGTGCCAGCAGCTTAGCGGGGGTGAACACCGGGGAGCTGTTTTTT. Its protein product is CASSLAGVNTGELFF.

V usage is TRBV6-5 and J usage is TRBJ1-3; 7 bases agree with TRBD1. Trimming at V came to 6 bases and at J to 2 bases, leaving 7 bases not matched to a gene. The CDR3 contains 15 residues. The germline V gene has CDR1 MNHEY and CDR2 SVGAGI. CDR3 sequence reads: CASRVDRAAGNTIYF. In DNA, the CDR3 is TGTGCCAGCAGAGTAGACAGGGCCGCTGGAAACACCATATATTTT.

V usage is TRBV5-1 and J usage is TRBJ2-1; TRBD2 matches 10 bases. Germline V gene sequence: CDR1 SGHRS, CDR2 YFSETQ. The CDR3 has 15 residues. Trimming took 0 bases from V and 4 from J; bases not matched to a gene: 1. The CDR3 sequence is CASSLETSGYNEQFF. CDR3 coding DNA: TGCGCCAGCAGCTTGGAGACTAGCGGGTACAATGAGCAGTTCTTC.

The J gene is TRBJ2-1, the V gene TRBV4-3; tentative D call: TRBD1 (6 bases). CDR1 LGHNA and CDR2 YSLEER come from the germline V gene. The CDR3 is 15 amino acids. V shed 1 base and J shed 8 bases, with 15 bases lying between them. CDR3 nucleotides: TGCGCCAGCAGCCAAGCTTACAGGGTCCCCGATGAGCAGTTCTTC. Amino acid sequence: CASSQAYRVPDEQFF.

The rearrangement joins TRBV20-1 to TRBJ2-7, with D possibly TRBD1 on 5 matching bases. This CDR3 comprises 11 residues. Germline CDR1 is DFQATT and CDR2 is SNEGSKA (reference sequence). Trimming stripped 6 bases from V and 4 bases from J, with 10 bases between. This CDR3 is CSASDSYEQYF. The DNA for the CDR3 is TGCAGTGCCAGTGACAGTTACGAGCAGTACTTC.

V usage is TRBV5-1 and J usage is TRBJ2-7, with 10 positions matching TRBD2. Germline V gene lookup returns CDR1 SGHRS and CDR2 YFSETQ. This CDR3 contains 15 residues. The junction had 13 bases not matched to a gene; V was cut back by 8 bases and J by 5 bases. This CDR3 is CASTVTSGVFNEQYF. The CDR3, as DNA: TGCGCCAGTACCGTAACTAGCGGGGTTTTCAACGAGCAGTACTTC.

This chain links TRBV5-1 with TRBJ2-1; TRBD2 agrees at 14 bases. The CDR3 is made up of 19 amino acids. Germline CDR1 is SGHRS and CDR2 is YFSETQ. With V trimmed by 4 bases and J by 0 bases, 9 bases remained unmatched. The CDR3 bases are TGCGCCAGCAGCGGAACGGGACTAGCGGGGGCGAACTCCTACAATGAGCAGTTCTTC. Its translation is CASSGTGLAGANSYNEQFF.

The V call is TRBV10-2, the J call TRBJ2-1; weak D call: TRBD1 (5 bases). The CDR3 runs 13 residues. Trimming left V 6 bases short and J 6 bases short, with 12 bases between. Germline V CDR1 and CDR2: WSHSY, SAAADI. CDR3 protein: CASSNQGPNEQFF. Here the CDR3 DNA reads TGCGCCAGCAGCAACCAGGGTCCCAATGAGCAGTTCTTC.

The chain links TRBV29-1 to TRBJ2-7; 12 nucleotides line up with TRBD2. The V segment lost 1 base and the J segment 5 bases; nucleotides outside the gene matches: 9. This CDR3 has 16 residues. The germline V gene has CDR1 SQVTM and CDR2 ANQGSEA. Here the CDR3 reads CSVEGMTGLAGNEQYF. CDR3 DNA sequence: TGCAGCGTTGAAGGAATGACAGGACTAGCGGGAAACGAGCAGTACTTC.

The chain links TRBV28 to TRBJ2-1; D may be TRBD1 (5 bases). With 2 bases removed from V and 5 bases from J, the gap between germline ends came to 13 bases. CDR3 length: 15 amino acids. Germline V gene data show CDR1 as MDHEN and CDR2 as SYDVKM. CDR3 amino acids: CASSLSVQGNNEQFF. DNA for the CDR3: TGTGCCAGCAGTTTAAGCGTCCAGGGTAACAATGAGCAGTTCTTC. Variable domain in full (rest from reference TRBV28 and TRBJ2-1): DVKVTQSSRYLVKRTGEKVFLECVQDMDHENMFWYRQDPGLGLRLIYFSYDVKMKEKGDIPEGYSVSREKKERFSLILESASTNQTSMYLCASSLSVQGNNEQFFGPGTRLTVL.

The chain has TRBV5-1 and TRBJ1-2; D call uncertain. Germline V gene sequence: CDR1 SGHRS, CDR2 YFSETQ. The CDR3 contains 13 residues. The V and J ends lost 1 base and 8 bases respectively, with 12 bases between them. The CDR3 sequence is CASSLPGFGGYTF. CDR3 DNA: TGCGCCAGCAGCTTGCCCGGTTTCGGGGGCTACACCTTC.

The DNA of the CDR3 is TGTGCCAGCAGTTTAAGGGCGGGAGGGGGTGGGCAGTTCTTC. Translated, it gives CASSLRAGGGGQFF. The chain is built from TRBV27 and TRBJ2-1, with 9 positions matching TRBD2. Germline V gene sequence: CDR1 MNHEY, CDR2 SMNVEV (reference sequence). This CDR3 has 14 residues. With V trimmed by 2 bases and J by 12 bases, 8 bases remained unmatched.

This clone has just a few counts. The chain is built from TRBV30 and TRBJ2-5; TRBD1 matches 9 bases. This CDR3 is built from 14 residues. With 0 bases clipped from V and 5 bases from J, the junction kept 4 bases outside the gene matches. The germline V gene has CDR1 GTSNPN and CDR2 SVGIG (reference sequence). The CDR3 coding sequence is TGTGCCTGGAGTGTGGACAGGGGAAGGGAGACCCAGTACTTC. Amino acids: CAWSVDRGRETQYF.

The V gene is TRBV7-9, the J gene TRBJ1-2; perhaps TRBD1 as D (6 bases). Germline V CDR1 and CDR2: SEHNR, FQNEAQ (reference sequence). Between the trimmed V and J ends, which lost 2 bases and 5 bases, there was a span of 9 bases. This CDR3 is built from 13 residues. CDR3 residues: CASSLQGWYGYTF. Written as DNA, the CDR3 is TGTGCCAGCAGCTTACAGGGGTGGTATGGCTACACCTTC.

The chain couples TRBV6-6 to TRBJ2-2; the D gene is possibly TRBD2 (5 bases). CDR1 and CDR2 (germline): MNHNY, SVGAGI (reference sequence). The CDR3 has 12 amino acids. Trimming shortened V by 6 bases and J by 8 bases, and 10 bases separated the two germline ends. The CDR3 DNA is TGTGCCAGCAGCCCTAGCTGGGGGGAGCTGTTTTTT. Its protein product is CASSPSWGELFF.

The V and J genes are TRBV29-1 and TRBJ2-5; 8 nucleotides match TRBD2. The CDR3 consists of 13 residues. With 7 bases clipped from V and 5 bases from J, the junction kept 9 bases outside the gene matches. Germline V gives CDR1 SQVTM, CDR2 ANQGSEA. CDR3 nucleotides: TGCAGCGGGATCGGACTAGCCGGGGAGACCCAGTACTTC. It encodes CSGIGLAGETQYF.

This clone was picked up one time. This chain connects TRBV28 to TRBJ1-5, with 10 bases that match TRBD1. The CDR3 is 17 amino acids. Trimming removed 5 bases from V and 0 bases from J; junction bases left unmatched: 7. Per germline, CDR1 MDHEN and CDR2 SYDVKM. The CDR3 DNA is TGTGCCAGCAGTAGGACAGGGGGGGAATATAGCAATCAGCCCCAGCATTTT. This sequence encodes CASSRTGGEYSNQPQHF.